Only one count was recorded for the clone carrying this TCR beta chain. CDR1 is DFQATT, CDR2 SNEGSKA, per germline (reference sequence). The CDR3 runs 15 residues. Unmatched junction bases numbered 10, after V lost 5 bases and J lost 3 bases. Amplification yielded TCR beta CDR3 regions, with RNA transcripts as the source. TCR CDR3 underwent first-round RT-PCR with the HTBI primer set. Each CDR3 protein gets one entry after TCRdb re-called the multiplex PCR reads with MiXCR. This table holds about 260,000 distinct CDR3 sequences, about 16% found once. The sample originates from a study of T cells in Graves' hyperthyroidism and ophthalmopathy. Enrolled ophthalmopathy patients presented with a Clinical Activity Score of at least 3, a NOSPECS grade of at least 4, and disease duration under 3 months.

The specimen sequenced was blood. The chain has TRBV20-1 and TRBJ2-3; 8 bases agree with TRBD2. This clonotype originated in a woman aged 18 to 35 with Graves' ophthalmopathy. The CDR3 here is CSAGGGLGFTDTQYF. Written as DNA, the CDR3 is TGCAGTGCTGGTGGGGGACTAGGTTTTACAGATACGCAGTATTTT.